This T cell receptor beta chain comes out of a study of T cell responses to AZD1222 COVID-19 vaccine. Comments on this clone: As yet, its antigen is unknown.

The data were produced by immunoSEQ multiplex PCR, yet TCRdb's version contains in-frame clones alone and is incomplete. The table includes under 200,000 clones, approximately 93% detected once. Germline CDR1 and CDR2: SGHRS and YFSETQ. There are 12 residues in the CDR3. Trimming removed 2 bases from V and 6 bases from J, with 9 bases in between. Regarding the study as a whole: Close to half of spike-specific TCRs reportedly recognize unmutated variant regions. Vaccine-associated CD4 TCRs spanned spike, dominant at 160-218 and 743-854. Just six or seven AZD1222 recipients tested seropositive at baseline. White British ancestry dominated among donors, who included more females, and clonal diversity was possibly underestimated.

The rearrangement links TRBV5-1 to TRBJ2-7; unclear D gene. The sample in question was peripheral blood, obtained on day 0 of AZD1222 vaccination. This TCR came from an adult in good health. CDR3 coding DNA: TGCGCCAGCAGCTTATCCTACGGCGAGCAGTACTTC. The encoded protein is CASSLSYGEQYF. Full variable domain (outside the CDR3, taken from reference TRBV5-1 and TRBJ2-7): KAGVTQTPRYLIKTRGQQVTLSCSPISGHRSVSWYQQTPGQGLQFLFEYFSETQRNKGNFPGRFSGRQFSNSRSEMNVSTLELGDSALYLCASSLSYGEQYFGPGTRLTVT.